This T cell receptor (beta chain) was recovered during a study of T cell responses to AZD1222 COVID-19 vaccine. A note on this clone: Its matching antigen is unknown.

Only in-frame clones appear in the TCRdb table, and some are missing; sequencing was by immunoSEQ multiplex PCR. The repertoire holds around 120,000 clones, 70% to 90% seen once, with 7.7% in the top ten. CDR1 is SNHLY and CDR2 is FYNNEI in the germline V gene. CDR3 length: 13 residues. Trimming took off 3 bases at V and 2 bases at J, with 6 bases between the two ends. Whole-study findings and limits: Clonal diversity may have been underestimated, and the donors were mostly white British, with more females than males. Increases in Spike-specific TCR breadth and depth were seen after two AZD1222 doses.

This material consisted of peripheral blood, taken on day 0 of AZD1222 vaccination. The chain joins TRBV2 to TRBJ2-3; D gene unclear. The TCR originated in an adult in good health. CDR3 in amino acids: CASSEPFTDTQYF. The CDR3 coding sequence is TGTGCCAGCAGTGAGCCGTTCACAGATACGCAGTATTTT. Variable domain in full (rest from reference TRBV2 and TRBJ2-3): EPEVTQTPSHQVTQMGQEVILRCVPISNHLYFYWYRQILGQKVEFLVSFYNNEISEKSEIFDDQFSVERPDGSNFTLKIRSTKLEDSAMYFCASSEPFTDTQYFGPGTRLTVL.